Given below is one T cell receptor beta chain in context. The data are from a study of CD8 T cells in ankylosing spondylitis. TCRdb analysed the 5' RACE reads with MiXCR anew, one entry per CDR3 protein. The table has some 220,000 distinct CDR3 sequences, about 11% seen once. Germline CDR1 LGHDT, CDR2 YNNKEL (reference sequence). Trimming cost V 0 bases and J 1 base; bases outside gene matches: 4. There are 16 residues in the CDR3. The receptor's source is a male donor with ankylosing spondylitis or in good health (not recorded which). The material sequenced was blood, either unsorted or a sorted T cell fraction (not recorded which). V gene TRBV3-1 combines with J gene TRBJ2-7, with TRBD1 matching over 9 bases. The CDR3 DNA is TGTGCCAGCAGCCAAGAATACAGGGGGCTTTCCTACGAGCAGTACTTC. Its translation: CASSQEYRGLSYEQYF.